This T cell receptor beta chain originates from a study of blood T cell repertoires in COVID-19. About the study: Acute and convalescent COVID-19 samples came from the United States, Italy and Spain. In each case, the material was cDNA or gDNA derived from T cells, B-cell-depleted T cells, or PBMCs.

Germline V gives CDR1 SNHLY, CDR2 FYNNEI. Trimming took off 1 base at V and 4 bases at J, with 12 bases between the two ends. CDR3 size: 15 residues. Authors' data handling: Amplification with reference gene primers provided the estimates of nucleated cell counts. The table came from immunoSEQ multiplex PCR; TCRdb's copy has only in-frame clones and leaves some out. The V and J calls and the clone size are those of that table, but D and trimming were determined from the DNA. Found here are some 150,000 clones, 84% of them singletons; the top ten hold almost 6.5%. Sequencing used peripheral blood. This TCR was sampled from a human donor in a cohort sampled during active COVID-19. The chain recombines TRBV2 with TRBJ2-3; TRBD2 is a possible D gene (5 bases). CDR3: CASSEELAPPDTQYF. CDR3 DNA sequence: TGTGCCAGCAGTGAAGAGCTAGCTCCGCCAGATACGCAGTATTTT.